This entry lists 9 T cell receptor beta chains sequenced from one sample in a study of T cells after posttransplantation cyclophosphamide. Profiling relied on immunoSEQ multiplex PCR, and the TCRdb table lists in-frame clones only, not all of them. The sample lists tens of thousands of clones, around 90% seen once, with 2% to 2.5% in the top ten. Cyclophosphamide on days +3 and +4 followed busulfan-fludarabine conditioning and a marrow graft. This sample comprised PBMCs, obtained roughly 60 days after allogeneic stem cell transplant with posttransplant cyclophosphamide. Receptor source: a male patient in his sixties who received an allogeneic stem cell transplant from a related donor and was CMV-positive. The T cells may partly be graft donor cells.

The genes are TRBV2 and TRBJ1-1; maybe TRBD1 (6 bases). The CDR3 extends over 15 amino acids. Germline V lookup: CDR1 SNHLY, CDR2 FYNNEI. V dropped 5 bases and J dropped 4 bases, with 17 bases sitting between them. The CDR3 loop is CASSQDPGHRTEAFF. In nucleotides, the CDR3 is TGTGCCAGCAGTCAAGACCCGGGACACCGCACTGAAGCTTTCTTT.

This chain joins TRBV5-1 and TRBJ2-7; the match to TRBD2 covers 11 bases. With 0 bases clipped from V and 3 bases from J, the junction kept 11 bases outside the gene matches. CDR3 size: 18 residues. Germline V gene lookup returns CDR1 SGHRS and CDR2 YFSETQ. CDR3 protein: CASSLVPSGGHERYEQYF. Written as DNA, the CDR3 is TGCGCCAGCAGCTTGGTACCTAGCGGGGGGCACGAACGCTACGAGCAGTACTTC.

CDR3 amino acids: CSVGTGGSYNEQFF. As DNA, the CDR3 is TGCAGCGTCGGGACAGGGGGCTCCTACAATGAGCAGTTCTTC. The chain is built from TRBV29-1 and TRBJ2-1, with 11 bases identical to TRBD1. The CDR3 contains 14 residues. V shed 6 bases, J shed 0 bases, and the junction held 1 base outside the gene matches. In germline, CDR1 is SQVTM, CDR2 ANQGSEA.

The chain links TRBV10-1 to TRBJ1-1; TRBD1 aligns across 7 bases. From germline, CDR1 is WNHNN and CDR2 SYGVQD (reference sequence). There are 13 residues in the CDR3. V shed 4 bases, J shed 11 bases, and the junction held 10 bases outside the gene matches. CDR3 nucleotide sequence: TGCGCCAGCAGTGCCGGAACAGGGGTTAAGGCTTTCTTT. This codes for CASSAGTGVKAFF.

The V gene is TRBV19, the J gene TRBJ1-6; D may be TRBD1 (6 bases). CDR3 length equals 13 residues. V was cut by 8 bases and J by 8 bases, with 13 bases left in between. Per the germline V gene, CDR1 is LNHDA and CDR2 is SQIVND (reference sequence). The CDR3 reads CASHRGGDSPLHF. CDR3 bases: TGTGCCAGTCATAGGGGGGGAGATTCACCCCTCCACTTT.

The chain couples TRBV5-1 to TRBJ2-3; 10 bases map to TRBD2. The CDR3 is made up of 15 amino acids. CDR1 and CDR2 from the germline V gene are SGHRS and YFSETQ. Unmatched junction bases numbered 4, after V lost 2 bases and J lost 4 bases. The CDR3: CASSFTGTSADTQYF. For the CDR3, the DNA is TGCGCCAGCAGCTTCACCGGGACTAGCGCAGATACGCAGTATTTT.

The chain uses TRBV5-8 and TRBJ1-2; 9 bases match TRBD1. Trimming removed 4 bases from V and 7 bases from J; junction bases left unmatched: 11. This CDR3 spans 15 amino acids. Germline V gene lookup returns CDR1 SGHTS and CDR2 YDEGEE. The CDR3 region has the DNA TGTGCCAGCAGCCCAAGGGGACAGGGTGAAGTTGGCTACACCTTC. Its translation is CASSPRGQGEVGYTF.

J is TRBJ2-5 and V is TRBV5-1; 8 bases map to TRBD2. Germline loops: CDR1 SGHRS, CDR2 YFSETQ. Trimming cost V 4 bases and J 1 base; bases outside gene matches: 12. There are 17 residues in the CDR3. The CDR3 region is CASSPRGGWGTQETQYF. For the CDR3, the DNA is TGCGCCAGCAGCCCACGGGGGGGATGGGGTACCCAAGAGACCCAGTACTTC.

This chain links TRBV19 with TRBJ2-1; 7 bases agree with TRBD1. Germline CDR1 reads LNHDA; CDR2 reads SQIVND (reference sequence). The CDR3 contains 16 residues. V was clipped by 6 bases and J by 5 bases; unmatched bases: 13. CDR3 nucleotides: TGTGCCAGTAGGGGCTGGGGCAGGGGGTCCCACAATGAGCAGTTCTTC. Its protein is CASRGWGRGSHNEQFF.